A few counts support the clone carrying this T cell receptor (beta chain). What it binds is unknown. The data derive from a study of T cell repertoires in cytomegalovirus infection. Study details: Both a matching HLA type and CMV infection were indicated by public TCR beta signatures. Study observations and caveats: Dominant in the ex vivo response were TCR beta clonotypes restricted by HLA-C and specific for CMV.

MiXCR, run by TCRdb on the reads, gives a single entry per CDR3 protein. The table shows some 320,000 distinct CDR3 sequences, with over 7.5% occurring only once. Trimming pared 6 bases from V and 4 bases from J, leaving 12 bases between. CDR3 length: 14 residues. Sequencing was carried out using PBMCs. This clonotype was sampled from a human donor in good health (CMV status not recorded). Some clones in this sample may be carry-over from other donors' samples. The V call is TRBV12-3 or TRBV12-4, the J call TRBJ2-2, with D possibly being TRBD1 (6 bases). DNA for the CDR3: TGTGCCAGCAGACGGGACACCCTCACCGGGGAGCTGTTTTTT. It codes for CASRRDTLTGELFF.